A selection of T cell receptor beta chains follows, all from one sample in a study of T cell responses to AZD1222 COVID-19 vaccine. Generated by immunoSEQ multiplex PCR, the TCRdb table keeps only in-frame clones and is missing some. The sample yields roughly 100,000 clones, around 87% seen once. The sample here was peripheral blood, taken 28 days after the second AZD1222 dose. All receptors derive from an adult who received the AZD1222 COVID-19 vaccine. Both conserved end residues are part of each CDR3. Fields, in order: J gene, V gene, clone size, D gene, CDR3 protein, CDR3 DNA. D genes are given only for firm matches. A clone size is listed for some rows: how often the clone was seen (once, few, many), or a class if it is expanded.

TRBJ2-5 | TRBV4-3 | few | - | CASSQDLRVTQETQYF | TGCGCCAGCAGCCAAGATCTAAGAGTAACCCAAGAGACCCAGTACTTC
TRBJ1-3 | TRBV6-5 | once | - | CASSYAELSGNTIYF | TGTGCCAGCAGTTACGCGGAGCTCTCTGGAAACACCATATATTTT
TRBJ2-5 | TRBV11-2 | - | TRBD1 | CASSLGWDSQETQYF | TGTGCCAGCAGCTTAGGGTGGGACAGCCAAGAGACCCAGTACTTC
TRBJ2-1 | TRBV11-2 | - | TRBD2 | CASSPRWGAGGRNEQFF | TGTGCCAGCAGCCCCCGGTGGGGTGCGGGAGGGCGCAATGAGCAGTTCTTC
TRBJ1-6 | TRBV18 | - | TRBD1 | CASSLGQGYGSPLHF | TGTGCCAGCTCATTGGGACAGGGGTACGGATCACCCCTCCACTTT
TRBJ1-2 | TRBV27 | - | - | CASSASLGRDSGYTF | TGTGCCAGCAGTGCCTCCCTGGGGCGAGATAGTGGCTACACCTTC
TRBJ2-1 | TRBV24-1 | - | TRBD1 | CATSDPGQRLIF | TGTGCCACCAGTGACCCGGGACAGAGATTAATCTTC
TRBJ2-2 | TRBV7-9 | - | - | CASSLALPFTGELFF | TGTGCCAGCAGTCTAGCGCTACCTTTCACCGGGGAGCTGTTTTTT
TRBJ2-7 | TRBV27 | - | - | CASSLGGRPYEQYF | TGTGCCAGCAGTTTAGGGGGCAGACCCTACGAGCAGTACTTC
TRBJ2-2 | TRBV10-3 | - | - | CAISNTLGTGELFF | TGTGCCATCAGCAACACTTTAGGGACCGGGGAGCTGTTTTTT
TRBJ2-7 | TRBV7-2 | - | - | CASSFGGPAIYEQYF | TGTGCCAGCAGCTTTGGGGGACCGGCAATCTACGAGCAGTACTTC
TRBJ2-1 | TRBV7-3 | - | - | CASSLGGQSYNEQFF | TGTGCCAGCAGCTTAGGGGGCCAGTCCTACAATGAGCAGTTCTTC
TRBJ2-7 | TRBV6-5 | - | - | CASSPAGAYEQYF | TGTGCCAGCAGTCCGGCAGGGGCTTACGAGCAGTACTTC
TRBJ2-1 | TRBV7-2 | - | - | CASSLQISGYNEQFF | TGTGCCAGCAGCTTACAGATTAGCGGCTACAATGAGCAGTTCTTC
TRBJ1-1 | TRBV7-8 | few | - | CASSTTPRGGTEAFF | TGTGCCAGCAGCACAACGCCGAGGGGTGGGACTGAAGCTTTCTTT
TRBJ2-3 | TRBV29-1 | - | TRBD1 | CSVETGGTDTQYF | TGCAGCGTTGAGACAGGGGGAACAGATACGCAGTATTTT
TRBJ2-1 | TRBV4-1 | - | - | CASSLLIYNEQFF | TGCGCCAGCAGCCTGTTAATATACAATGAGCAGTTCTTC
TRBJ1-2 | TRBV6-6 | few | - | CASNPGGTTPGYGYTF | TGTGCCAGCAACCCGGGGGGGACAACCCCGGGTTATGGCTACACCTTC
TRBJ2-4 | TRBV5-4 | - | - | CASSPEGTKNIQYF | TGTGCCAGCAGCCCGGAGGGGACCAAAAACATTCAGTACTTC
TRBJ2-6 | TRBV5-1 | - | TRBD2 | CASSLVPGGTGANVLTF | TGCGCCAGCAGCTTGGTTCCGGGGGGAACTGGGGCCAACGTCCTGACTTTC
TRBJ1-6 | TRBV7-9 | - | TRBD1 | CASRSDREVYNSPLHF | TGTGCCAGCAGATCTGACAGGGAAGTCTATAATTCACCCCTCCACTTT
TRBJ2-1 | TRBV5-5 | - | - | CASSLAGGEYNEQFF | TGTGCCAGCAGCTTGGCCGGGGGCGAGTACAATGAGCAGTTCTTC
TRBJ1-4 | TRBV30 | - | - | CAWSVLGEKLFF | TGTGCCTGGAGTGTACTGGGAGAAAAACTGTTTTTT
TRBJ2-7 | TRBV28 | - | TRBD1 | CASSFSGTGSDEQYF | TGTGCCAGCAGTTTCTCCGGGACAGGGTCGGACGAGCAGTACTTC
TRBJ1-2 | TRBV24-1 | - | TRBD1 | CATSDPRDRGPLGYGYTF | TGTGCCACCAGTGACCCCCGGGACAGGGGGCCATTGGGTTATGGCTACACCTTC
TRBJ1-1 | TRBV7-2 | - | - | CASSPFSPFSGNTEAFF | TGTGCCAGCAGCCCGTTCTCTCCGTTTTCGGGGAACACTGAAGCTTTCTTT
TRBJ2-7 | TRBV11-2 | - | TRBD2 | CASSLASGAYEQYF | TGTGCCAGCAGCTTGGCTAGCGGGGCCTACGAGCAGTACTTC
TRBJ1-1 | TRBV5-1 | - | - | CASSLRGLWNTEAFF | TGCGCCAGCAGCTTAAGGGGTTTGTGGAACACTGAAGCTTTCTTT
TRBJ1-2 | TRBV11-2 | - | - | CASSLAAQAVTF | TGTGCCAGCAGCTTAGCGGCACAGGCGGTCACCTTC
TRBJ2-2 | TRBV29-1 | - | TRBD1 | CSVGTGGIGELFF | TGCAGCGTTGGGACAGGGGGCATCGGGGAGCTGTTTTTT
TRBJ1-3 | TRBV11-1 | once | - | CASSLQITGNTIYF | TGTGCCAGCAGCTTACAGATCACTGGAAACACCATATATTTT
TRBJ2-3 | TRBV24-1 | - | TRBD2 | CATSDPSETSGGATDTQYF | TGTGCCACCAGTGACCCCAGCGAGACTAGCGGGGGGGCCACAGATACGCAGTATTTT
TRBJ1-2 | TRBV18 | - | - | CASSPDSRYGYTF | TGTGCCAGCTCACCGGACAGCAGATATGGCTACACCTTC
TRBJ1-2 | TRBV29-1 | - | - | CSVEASGGDGYTF | TGCAGCGTTGAGGCTTCGGGGGGTGACGGCTACACCTTC
TRBJ1-1 | TRBV6-2/TRBV6-3 | - | - | CASSYLQGPGLNTEAFF | TGTGCCAGCAGTTACCTACAGGGACCGGGGCTGAACACTGAAGCTTTCTTT
TRBJ2-7 | TRBV4-3 | - | - | CASSQEGDYEQYF | TGCGCCAGCAGCCAAGAAGGGGATTACGAGCAGTACTTC
TRBJ2-2 | TRBV3-1/TRBV3-2 | - | - | CASSYAGTNTGELFF | TGTGCCAGCAGCTACGCAGGGACGAACACCGGGGAGCTGTTTTTT
TRBJ1-4 | TRBV2 | - | - | CAIQRDVGEKLFF | TGTGCCATCCAGCGGGACGTTGGTGAAAAACTGTTTTTT
TRBJ2-5 | TRBV4-2 | - | TRBD2 | CASSPTSGGLQTQYF | TGTGCCAGCAGCCCAACAAGCGGGGGGCTTCAGACCCAGTACTTC
TRBJ1-2 | TRBV9 | - | - | CASSPPMGQGRFGYTF | TGTGCCAGCAGCCCACCGATGGGGCAGGGAAGGTTTGGCTACACCTTC
TRBJ1-5 | TRBV12-3/TRBV12-4 | - | - | CASSRGSNQPQHF | TGTGCCAGCAGTCGAGGGAGCAATCAGCCCCAGCATTTT
TRBJ2-1 | TRBV28 | - | TRBD2 | CASSLWTGGDNEQFF | TGTGCCAGCAGTTTATGGACGGGAGGGGACAATGAGCAGTTCTTC
TRBJ2-3 | TRBV5-1 | - | - | CASSNVQGSTDTQYF | TGCGCCAGCAGCAACGTTCAGGGAAGCACAGATACGCAGTATTTT
TRBJ2-5 | TRBV15 | - | TRBD1 | CATSRGGDRAKTQYF | TGTGCCACCAGCAGGGGGGGGGACAGGGCGAAGACCCAGTACTTC
TRBJ1-1 | TRBV12-3/TRBV12-4 | - | - | CASSFGLRGAFF | TGTGCCAGCAGTTTTGGATTACGGGGAGCTTTCTTT
TRBJ2-5 | TRBV30 | - | - | CAWGGYGAQYF | TGTGCCTGGGGCGGCTATGGGGCCCAGTACTTC
TRBJ1-5 | TRBV5-6 | - | TRBD1 | CASSSRTGRQPQHF | TGTGCCAGCAGCTCTAGGACAGGGCGCCAGCCCCAGCATTTT
TRBJ1-2 | TRBV5-1 | - | - | CASSLGGQRGYGYTF | TGCGCCAGCAGCTTGGGTGGACAACGAGGGTATGGCTACACCTTC
TRBJ2-3 | TRBV5-1 | - | - | CASSLATDTDTQYF | TGCGCCAGCAGCTTGGCCACAGACACAGATACGCAGTATTTT
TRBJ1-5 | TRBV7-8 | few | - | CASSPTDYSNQPQHF | TGTGCCAGCAGCCCAACGGATTATAGCAATCAGCCCCAGCATTTT